A single sample gave rise to the 19 T cell receptor beta chains below, sequenced in a study of cytomegalovirus exposure and HLA in healthy donors. The PCR made use of 60 Vbeta and 13 Jbeta primers. Sequencing was performed with immunoSEQ multiplex PCR; in TCRdb, only in-frame clones are kept and a portion is missing. The data contain some 70,000 clones, roughly 86% of them singletons. Sequenced input: PBMCs. Every receptor here comes from a man younger than 35 in good health and CMV-seronegative.

V and J are TRBV9 and TRBJ2-2; tentatively, D is TRBD2 (6 bases). Trimming pared 7 bases from V and 1 base from J, leaving 14 bases between. Germline V lookup: CDR1 SGDLS, CDR2 YYNGEE. CDR3 length: 15 residues. The DNA for the CDR3 is TGTGCCAGCGACCGGGGGACTGGGAACACCGGGGAGCTGTTTTTT. Protein sequence: CASDRGTGNTGELFF. The variable domain in full, completed from reference TRBV9 and TRBJ2-2, reads DSGVTQTPKHLITATGQRVTLRCSPRSGDLSVYWYQQSLDQGLQFLIQYYNGEERAKGNILERFSAQQFPDLHSELNLSSLELGDSALYFCASDRGTGNTGELFFGEGSRLTVL.

The V call is TRBV7-2, the J call TRBJ2-7; TRBD1 is a possible D gene (6 bases). Germline CDR1 and CDR2: SGHTA and FQGNSA. This CDR3 spans 18 amino acids. The ends were cut back, 3 bases at V and 2 bases at J, with 23 bases in the middle. CDR3 nucleotide sequence: TGTGCCAGCAGCTTTAGCTTGTCGGGACACGCACCGACCTACGAGCAGTACTTC. Its protein is CASSFSLSGHAPTYEQYF. The variable domain in full, with the rest retrieved from reference TRBV7-2 and TRBJ2-7, is GAGVSQSPSNKVTEKGKDVELRCDPISGHTALYWYRQSLGQGLEFLIYFQGNSAPDKSGLPSDRFSAERTGGSVSTLTIQRTQQEDSAVYLCASSFSLSGHAPTYEQYFGPGTRLTVT.

The chain employs TRBV19 and TRBJ2-1, with D perhaps TRBD2 (7 bases). The germline CDR1 and CDR2 sequences are LNHDA and SQIVND (reference sequence). V was trimmed by 3 bases and J by 3 bases, leaving 12 bases between them. The CDR3 contains 15 residues. The CDR3 coding sequence is TGTGCCAGTAGTATGGGGAGGGGGTACTACAATGAGCAGTTCTTC. Translated, it gives CASSMGRGYYNEQFF.

V gene TRBV6-5 combines with J gene TRBJ2-5, with D possibly TRBD1 on 6 matching bases. The V gene's germline CDR1 is MNHEY and CDR2 SVGAGI. The CDR3 extends over 14 amino acids. Trimming removed 0 bases at V and 5 bases at J, with 10 bases between. CDR3 in DNA: TGTGCCAGCAGTTACTCAAAGGGGGAGGAGACCCAGTACTTC. It codes for CASSYSKGEETQYF.

This chain connects TRBV11-2 to TRBJ2-5; possible D gene TRBD2, 5 bases. V was clipped by 5 bases and J by 5 bases, with 12 bases between them. The CDR3 is 13 residues long. In germline, CDR1 is SGHAT, CDR2 FQNNGV. The CDR3 DNA follows: TGTGCCAGCAGCCGACGGGGAGCCGAGACCCAGTACTTC. Protein: CASSRRGAETQYF.

The chain is built from TRBV7-2 and TRBJ2-1, with 11 bases lining up with TRBD2. V gave up 1 base and J gave up 1 base; unmatched junction bases: 6. This CDR3 has 18 amino acids. The germline gives CDR1 SGHTA, CDR2 FQGNSA. CDR3 in amino acids: CASSLELAGASSYNEQFF. CDR3 nucleotides: TGTGCCAGCAGCTTAGAACTAGCGGGAGCATCATCCTACAATGAGCAGTTCTTC.

The chain uses TRBV11-3 and TRBJ2-1; 11 bases are a match to TRBD2. With V trimmed by 3 bases and J by 0 bases, 7 bases remained unmatched. Germline loops: CDR1 SGHNT, CDR2 YENEEA. This CDR3 is 18 amino acids long. The CDR3: CASSFLAGGAVSYNEQFF. The CDR3 nucleotides read TGTGCCAGCAGCTTTCTAGCGGGAGGCGCGGTCTCCTACAATGAGCAGTTCTTC.

The J gene is TRBJ2-1, the V gene TRBV19, with TRBD1 matching 9 bases. The trim removed 3 bases at V and 7 bases at J, leaving 4 bases unmatched. CDR3 size: 14 residues. Germline lookup yields CDR1 LNHDA and CDR2 SQIVND (reference sequence). CDR3 residues: CASSMGTGMNEQFF. The CDR3 DNA reads TGTGCCAGTAGTATGGGGACAGGGATGAATGAGCAGTTCTTC.

V and J are TRBV6-5 and TRBJ2-5; TRBD1 aligns across 12 bases. Germline values: CDR1 MNHEY, CDR2 SVGAGI. This CDR3 contains 14 residues. V lost 8 bases to trimming and J lost 3 bases; unmatched junction nucleotides: 4. This CDR3 is CASGGTGGKETQYF. For the CDR3, the DNA is TGTGCCAGCGGCGGGACAGGGGGCAAAGAGACCCAGTACTTC.

The chain joins TRBV7-9 to TRBJ2-5; tentative D call: TRBD1 (5 bases). The assigned J gene may be wrong: the sequence end matches TRBJ2-7 better. CDR3 length: 15 residues. Germline V lookup: CDR1 SEHNR, CDR2 FQNEAQ (reference sequence). CDR3 protein: CASSPRKGDSYEQYF. In DNA, the CDR3 is TGTGCCAGCAGTCCAAGAAAAGGGGATTCCTACGAGCAGTACTTC.

The count of this clone is one. This rearrangement joins TRBV21-1 to TRBJ1-2. TRBV21-1 is a listed pseudogene. The CDR3 has 13 residues. DNA for the CDR3: TGTGCCAGCAGCAAAGGGAGGGTTTATGGCTACACCTTC. Its translation is CASSKGRVYGYTF.

The chain joins TRBV11-3 to TRBJ1-2; maybe TRBD1 (5 bases). This CDR3 comprises 13 residues. Germline loops: CDR1 SGHNT, CDR2 YENEEA. With 4 bases removed from V and 8 bases from J, the gap between germline ends came to 14 bases. As DNA, the CDR3 is TGTGCCAGCAGCTCCGGGGGTCTGGGAGGCTACACCTTC. Translation gives CASSSGGLGGYTF.

This clone occurred once. The J gene is TRBJ1-6, the V gene TRBV2; D perhaps matches TRBD1 (6 bases). V was cut by 7 bases and J by 2 bases, with 12 bases left in between. This CDR3 is built from 15 residues. Germline V CDR1 and CDR2: SNHLY, FYNNEI. The CDR3 here is CASIYRVAYNSPLHF. The CDR3 nucleotides are TGTGCCAGCATCTACAGGGTGGCCTATAATTCACCCCTCCACTTT.

The J gene is TRBJ1-1, the V gene TRBV9, with 7 bases fitting TRBD1. Germline V gene data show CDR1 as SGDLS and CDR2 as YYNGEE. This CDR3 is built from 15 residues. The V and J ends lost 3 bases and 1 base, in that order; junction bases with no gene match: 6. The CDR3 loop reads CASSGPTGPNTEAFF. DNA for the CDR3: TGTGCCAGCAGCGGACCGACAGGGCCGAACACTGAAGCTTTCTTT.

The rearrangement uses TRBV7-2 and TRBJ2-1, with 11 bases aligning to TRBD2. V shed 2 bases and J 8 bases; nucleotides not matched to a gene: 8. This CDR3 contains 16 residues. Germline CDR1 and CDR2: SGHTA and FQGNSA. CDR3 coding DNA: TGTGCCAGCAGCTTAATCACTAGCGGGAGTGGCCATGAGCAGTTCTTC. The encoded protein is CASSLITSGSGHEQFF.

This chain joins TRBV6-5 and TRBJ2-7; 10 bases fit TRBD1. This CDR3 is built from 12 residues. Per the germline V gene, CDR1 is MNHEY and CDR2 is SVGAGI. The trim removed 4 bases at V and 10 bases at J, leaving 4 bases unmatched. The CDR3 spells CASSSDRGEQYF. CDR3 DNA sequence: TGTGCCAGCAGTTCGGACAGGGGGGAACAGTACTTC.

V gene TRBV5-6 combines with J gene TRBJ2-5, with D possibly TRBD2 on 6 matching bases. The CDR3 spans 14 residues. V was clipped by 0 bases and J by 4 bases, with 10 bases between them. Per the germline V gene, CDR1 is SGHDT and CDR2 is YYEEEE. The CDR3 bases are TGTGCCAGCAGCTTGGGACCCGGGGGAGAGACCCAGTACTTC. Translation: CASSLGPGGETQYF. The variable domain in full, with the rest retrieved from reference TRBV5-6 and TRBJ2-5, is DAGVTQSPTHLIKTRGQQVTLRCSPKSGHDTVSWYQQALGQGPQFIFQYYEEEERQRGNFPDRFSGHQFPNYSSELNVNALLLGDSALYLCASSLGPGGETQYFGPGTRLLVL.

The chain couples TRBV19 to TRBJ1-1, with 8 nucleotides matching TRBD1. Germline V gene data show CDR1 as LNHDA and CDR2 as SQIVND (reference sequence). With V trimmed by 4 bases and J by 0 bases, 7 bases remained unmatched. The CDR3 length is 16 residues. In DNA form, the CDR3 reads TGTGCCAGTAGTAGCGGGACAGGCAGACTGAACACTGAAGCTTTCTTT. Amino acid sequence: CASSSGTGRLNTEAFF.

The V gene is TRBV4-3, the J gene TRBJ2-1; perhaps TRBD2 as D (5 bases). The CDR3 totals 15 residues. With 5 bases removed from V and 4 bases from J, the gap between germline ends came to 15 bases. CDR1 LGHNA and CDR2 YSLEER come from the germline V gene. The CDR3 DNA reads as TGCGCCAGCAGCTCGCCCCGCGGGCTATACAATGAGCAGTTCTTC. This gives the protein CASSSPRGLYNEQFF.